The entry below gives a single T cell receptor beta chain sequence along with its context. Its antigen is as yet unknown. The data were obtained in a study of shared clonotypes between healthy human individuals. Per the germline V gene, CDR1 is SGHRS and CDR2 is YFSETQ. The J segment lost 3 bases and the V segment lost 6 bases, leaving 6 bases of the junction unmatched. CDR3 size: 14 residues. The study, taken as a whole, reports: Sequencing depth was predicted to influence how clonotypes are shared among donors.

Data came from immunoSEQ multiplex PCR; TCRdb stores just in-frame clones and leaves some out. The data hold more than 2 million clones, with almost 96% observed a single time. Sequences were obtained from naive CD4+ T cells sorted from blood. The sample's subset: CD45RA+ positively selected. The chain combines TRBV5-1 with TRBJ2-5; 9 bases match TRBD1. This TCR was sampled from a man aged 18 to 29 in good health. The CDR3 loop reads CASNDRGVEETQYF. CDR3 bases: TGCGCCAGCAACGACAGGGGGGTGGAAGAGACCCAGTACTTC.